A selection of T cell receptor beta chains follows, all from one sample in a study of regulatory T cells in long-lasting Graves disease. MiXCR, run by TCRdb on the multiplex PCR reads, gives a single entry per CDR3 protein. The sample shows some 340,000 distinct CDR3 sequences, 12% of them seen only once. The same data also went into a second study, on T cells in Graves' hyperthyroidism and ophthalmopathy.

The sample was peripheral blood mononuclear cells (PBMCs), taken at new diagnosis, from a patient treated with antithyroid drugs. Every receptor here comes from a woman aged 18-30 years with Graves disease. Each CDR3 is given without its conserved first and last residue. Clone size is not always given. Where it is, it says once, few, many or a class for expanded clones.

>TRBV4-2|.
ASSQVRGEKLF
>TRBV27|.
ASKGLAGVYEQY
>TRBV7-8|many
ASSLASGRARHTQY
>TRBV3-1|many
ASSPDDRGQPQH
>TRBV4-2|few
ASSPAGGGPYTDEQF
>TRBV12-3/TRBV12-4|many
ASSPDDRVNQPQH
>TRBV24-1|many
ATSASGQVNQPQH
>TRBV5-1|.
ASSLGQPNTKAF
>TRBV12-5|many
ASGWYGPGTNQPQH
>TRBV20-1|few
SAQFVYEQY
>TRBV7-2|many
ASLAAYTQETQY
>TRBV12-3/TRBV12-4|many
ASTLGPGNTEAF
>TRBV7-3|many
ASSPQGTGELF
>TRBV29-1|.
SGGEGVSHNEQF
>TRBV30|many
ACAGNMLVRETQY
>TRBV18|many
ASSPSSANTEAF
>TRBV20-1|many
SAGTRGSETQY
>TRBV4-3|many
ASSPTRMRTENTEAF
>TRBV12-3/TRBV12-4|many
ASSIVPTGGLSPEAF
>TRBV2|many
ADRQAYEQY
>TRBV20-1|.
SARDHRNTGELF
>TRBV6-1|many
ASRPWGGPRLNTEAF
>TRBV6-1|few
ASRGLADSYNEQF